These 28 T cell receptor beta chains originate from one sample sequenced in a study of T-cell memory formation after mild COVID-19. From the 5' RACE reads, TCRdb called clonotypes with MiXCR, one entry per CDR3 protein. The sample contains about 110,000 distinct CDR3 sequences, about 18% of which appear only once. Source material: PBMCs or a T cell subset sorted from them (not recorded which). Source of these receptors: a man aged 18 to 30 who had mild COVID-19 (a few samples of this study predate the infection). Cell type and time point are not known.

The chain employs TRBV30 and TRBJ2-3, with 11 nucleotides matching TRBD2. Germline loops: CDR1 GTSNPN, CDR2 SVGIG (reference sequence). The CDR3 contains 14 residues. V shed 6 bases and J 6 bases; nucleotides not matched to a gene: 8. The CDR3 region is CACRITSGGDTQYF. In DNA, the CDR3 is TGTGCCTGCCGCATCACTAGCGGGGGCGATACGCAGTATTTT.

The chain couples TRBV12-3 or TRBV12-4 to TRBJ1-2, with D perhaps TRBD1 (6 bases). Trimming stripped 6 bases from V and 3 bases from J, with 8 bases between. CDR3 length: 12 amino acids. DNA of the CDR3: TGTGCCAGCAGCCCAGGGGACTATGGCTACACCTTC. The encoded protein is CASSPGDYGYTF.

The V and J genes are TRBV3-1 and TRBJ2-2; TRBD1 matches 10 bases. V was pared by 0 bases and J by 0 bases, with 4 bases of the junction left unmatched. Germline V gene lookup returns CDR1 LGHDT and CDR2 YNNKEL (reference sequence). CDR3 length equals 18 residues. Here the CDR3 reads CASSQEEDRGSNTGELFF. CDR3 DNA sequence: TGTGCCAGCAGCCAAGAGGAGGACAGGGGGTCGAACACCGGGGAGCTGTTTTTT.

This clonotype appeared a few times. J is TRBJ2-5 and V is TRBV2, with 8 bases aligning to TRBD2. Germline-derived CDR1 and CDR2 are SNHLY and FYNNEI. The CDR3 runs to 15 residues. The J segment lost 5 bases and the V segment lost 2 bases, leaving 7 bases of the junction unmatched. CDR3 DNA: TGTGCCAGCAGTGAACCGGGGGGGCTAAGGGAGACCCAGTACTTC. This sequence encodes CASSEPGGLRETQYF.

This chain links TRBV7-6 with TRBJ2-7; TRBD2 agrees at 8 bases. V lost 4 bases to trimming and J lost 7 bases; unmatched junction nucleotides: 6. The germline gives CDR1 SGHVS, CDR2 FNYEAQ. The CDR3 runs 13 residues. The CDR3 protein is CASSSGGPKEQYF. The CDR3 bases are TGTGCCAGCAGCTCGGGGGGGCCCAAAGAGCAGTACTTC.

The chain recombines TRBV27 with TRBJ1-1, with TRBD1 matching 9 bases. Losses at the gene ends were 7 bases for V and 1 base for J; bases not matched to a gene: 10. The CDR3 has 16 residues. Germline CDR1 and CDR2: MNHEY and SMNVEV (reference sequence). CDR3 DNA: TGTGCCAGCACCAGGTCCGGGACAGGGACGAACACTGAAGCTTTCTTT. Protein product: CASTRSGTGTNTEAFF.

The CDR3: CASSSAGARLGEQFF. CDR3 nucleotides: TGCGCCAGCAGTTCCGCGGGGGCCCGGCTGGGGGAGCAGTTCTTC. V usage is TRBV5-1 and J usage is TRBJ2-1, with D possibly matching TRBD2 (7 bases). Per germline, CDR1 SGHRS and CDR2 YFSETQ. V lost 5 bases and J 10 bases, leaving 22 bases between the germline ends. The CDR3 is 15 residues long.

The chain joins TRBV20-1 to TRBJ1-1; no clear D gene. Germline CDR1 is DFQATT and CDR2 is SNEGSKA (reference sequence). With 0 bases removed from V and 1 base from J, the gap between germline ends came to 12 bases. This CDR3 region has 15 residues. CDR3 residues: CSARDLRQTNTEAFF. The CDR3 coding sequence is TGCAGTGCTAGAGATTTAAGGCAGACGAACACTGAAGCTTTCTTT.

V and J are TRBV6-2 or TRBV6-3 and TRBJ2-1; weak D call: TRBD2 (6 bases). CDR1 is MNHEY, CDR2 SVGEGT, per germline. The CDR3 is 15 residues long. The V gene lost 2 bases and the J gene lost 6 bases, with 14 bases spanning the gap. CDR3 nucleotides: TGTGCCAGCAGTTACGGAGGGTCGGTACCCAATGAGCAGTTCTTC. Encoded protein: CASSYGGSVPNEQFF.

This clonotype was observed a few times. The rearrangement links TRBV6-5 to TRBJ1-2, with 8 bases lining up with TRBD1. Trimming at V came to 7 bases and at J to 7 bases, leaving 2 bases not matched to a gene. Germline lookup yields CDR1 MNHEY and CDR2 SVGAGI. CDR3 length: 11 amino acids. The CDR3 region has the DNA TGTGCCAGCACAGGGGGCTCTGGCTACACCTTC. Translated: CASTGGSGYTF.

J is TRBJ2-1 and V is TRBV5-1; TRBD2 might be the D (5 bases). The CDR3 length is 15 residues. Germline lookup yields CDR1 SGHRS and CDR2 YFSETQ. V dropped 0 bases and J dropped 2 bases, with 9 bases sitting between them. The CDR3 sequence is CASSLDLAAYNEQFF. CDR3 in DNA: TGCGCCAGCAGCTTGGACCTAGCTGCCTACAATGAGCAGTTCTTC.

V usage is TRBV12-3 or TRBV12-4 and J usage is TRBJ2-7; TRBD2 aligns across 8 bases. Germline trimming cut 3 bases from V and 7 bases from J; bases unmatched to any gene: 11. The CDR3 covers 15 residues. CDR3 sequence reads: CASSLVVDGGREQYF. As DNA, the CDR3 is TGTGCCAGCAGTTTGGTTGTGGACGGCGGGAGGGAGCAGTACTTC.

This clonotype was seen a few times. The chain uses TRBV5-1 and TRBJ2-5, with 10 bases identical to TRBD2. The CDR3 has 16 residues. Trimming cost V 0 bases and J 4 bases; bases outside gene matches: 6. CDR1 SGHRS and CDR2 YFSETQ come from the germline V gene. The CDR3 nucleotides read TGCGCCAGCAGCTTGGGGGTAGCGGGGGGACGAGAGACCCAGTACTTC. Encoded protein: CASSLGVAGGRETQYF.

This clonotype was seen a handful of times. The chain is built from TRBV4-3 and TRBJ2-3, with D perhaps TRBD1 or TRBD2 (5 bases each). V shed 3 bases and J shed 6 bases, with 16 bases lying between them. The CDR3 is made up of 15 amino acids. In germline, CDR1 is LGHNA, CDR2 YSLEER. In nucleotides, the CDR3 is TGCGCCAGCAGCCACCGGGACGGTGGTCCGGATACGCAGTATTTT. Translating gives CASSHRDGGPDTQYF.

The V call is TRBV5-1, the J call TRBJ2-3; D is undetermined. This CDR3 spans 14 amino acids. The germline gives CDR1 SGHRS, CDR2 YFSETQ. V gave up 3 bases and J gave up 2 bases, with 10 bases separating them. DNA of the CDR3: TGCGCCAGCAGCTGGTCAGATAACACAGATACGCAGTATTTT. Translated, it gives CASSWSDNTDTQYF.

The table lists this clonotype with a few counts. The junction departs from germline at one end; a sequencing error may be responsible. The V gene is TRBV5-1, the J gene TRBJ1-1; D unclear. The germline V gene encodes CDR1 SGHRS and CDR2 YFSETQ. The CDR3 is 12 residues long. CDR3 sequence reads: CASSFTGSQRVF. For the CDR3, the DNA is TGCGCCAGCAGCTTTACGGGTTCGCAGAGAGTCTTT. The full variable domain, rest sourced from reference TRBV5-1 and TRBJ1-1, is KAGVTQTPRYLIKTRGQQVTLSCSPISGHRSVSWYQQTPGQGLQFLFEYFSETQRNKGNFPGRFSGRQFSNSRSEMNVSTLELGDSALYLCASSFTGSQRVFGQGTRLTVV.

This clonotype was observed a handful of times. V is TRBV20-1 and J is TRBJ1-5; possible D gene TRBD1, 6 bases. The CDR3 sequence is 12 residues long. CDR1 and CDR2 from the germline V gene are DFQATT and SNEGSKA (reference sequence). Between the trimmed V and J ends, which lost 4 bases and 5 bases, there was a span of 9 bases. Here the CDR3 reads CSANKGDQPQHF. CDR3 nucleotides: TGCAGTGCTAATAAGGGGGATCAGCCCCAGCATTTT.

CDR3 loop: CATSDTTRYNEQFF. The CDR3 DNA reads TGTGCCACCAGTGATACAACTCGTTACAATGAGCAGTTCTTC. This chain joins TRBV24-1 and TRBJ2-1, with unresolved D. This CDR3 is 14 amino acids long. The germline V gene has CDR1 KGHDR and CDR2 SFDVKD. Trimming shortened V by 3 bases and J by 4 bases, and 9 bases separated the two germline ends.

This clonotype was seen only a few times. The junction does not match germline at one end; this may be a read error. The chain has TRBV5-1 and TRBJ2-5; the D is unclear. Germline CDR1 reads SGHRS; CDR2 reads YFSETQ. This CDR3 is 13 amino acids long. The CDR3 region is CASRLAQQETQYF. The CDR3 nucleotides read TGCGCCAGCAGGTTGGCCCAACAAGAGACCCAGTACTTC. Based on the CDR3 plus reference TRBV5-1 and TRBJ2-5, the full variable domain is KAGVTQTPRYLIKTRGQQVTLSCSPISGHRSVSWYQQTPGQGLQFLFEYFSETQRNKGNFPGRFSGRQFSNSRSEMNVSTLELGDSALYLCASRLAQQETQYFGPGTRLLVL.

The table lists this clonotype with many counts. The chain carries TRBV7-2 and TRBJ2-7, with 15 bases that match TRBD2. CDR1 and CDR2 from the germline V gene are SGHTA and FQGNSA. V dropped 5 bases and J dropped 0; count of bases not matched to a gene: 14. The CDR3 consists of 20 residues. The CDR3 nucleotides are TGTGCCAGCAGCGGACTAGCGGGGGGGCGACCCTCTACCGCCTCCTACGAGCAGTACTTC. Its protein is CASSGLAGGRPSTASYEQYF.

This clonotype was seen only a few times. The rearrangement links TRBV18 to TRBJ1-1; D is uncertain. CDR1 KGHSH and CDR2 LQKENI come from the germline V gene. The CDR3 runs 13 residues. Trimming took off 6 bases at V and 2 bases at J, with 10 bases between the two ends. Here the CDR3 reads CASSLLHNTEAFF. The DNA for the CDR3 is TGTGCCAGCTCTCTCTTACATAACACTGAAGCTTTCTTT.

The gene calls are TRBV7-9 and TRBJ2-4, with D perhaps matching TRBD1 (5 bases). The V end lost 1 base, the J end lost 0 bases, and 10 bases lay between the germline ends. The CDR3 covers 16 residues. The germline gives CDR1 SEHNR, CDR2 FQNEAQ (reference sequence). CDR3 residues: CASSLGGSLAKNIQYF. DNA for the CDR3: TGTGCCAGCAGCTTAGGGGGCAGCCTAGCCAAAAACATTCAGTACTTC.

This clonotype was detected a few times. The chain employs TRBV6-2 or TRBV6-3 and TRBJ2-3; D is possibly TRBD2 (6 bases). Germline V gene data show CDR1 as MNHEY and CDR2 as SVGEGT. The V end lost 1 base, the J end lost 4 bases, and 12 bases lay between the germline ends. This CDR3 has 15 amino acids. The CDR3 reads CASSYWGGAADTQYF. The DNA of the CDR3 is TGTGCCAGCAGTTACTGGGGCGGGGCTGCAGATACGCAGTATTTT.

The table lists this clonotype with a few counts. V usage is TRBV30 and J usage is TRBJ2-4, with a tentative D call TRBD2 (6 bases). Trimming shortened V by 4 bases and J by 5 bases, and 9 bases separated the two germline ends. Looked up from germline, CDR1 is GTSNPN and CDR2 is SVGIG (reference sequence). The CDR3 is 12 residues long. The CDR3 loop reads CAWTPGENIQYF. The CDR3 DNA reads TGTGCCTGGACGCCGGGGGAAAACATTCAGTACTTC. Variable domain in full (rest from reference TRBV30 and TRBJ2-4): SQTIHQWPATLVQPVGSPLSLECTVEGTSNPNLYWYRQAAGRGLQLLFYSVGIGQISSEVPQNLSASRPQDRQFILSSKKLLLSDSGFYLCAWTPGENIQYFGAGTRLSVL.

The genes are TRBV6-5 and TRBJ1-5, with D perhaps TRBD1 (5 bases). Trimming took off 4 bases at V and 4 bases at J, with 14 bases between the two ends. The CDR3 extends over 15 amino acids. The germline CDR1 and CDR2 sequences are MNHEY and SVGAGI. The CDR3 here is CASSFTHGGNQPQHF. The CDR3 DNA is TGTGCCAGCAGTTTCACCCACGGGGGAAATCAGCCCCAGCATTTT.

The V call is TRBV7-9, the J call TRBJ2-3, with 7 bases aligning to TRBD1. Germline CDR1 is SEHNR and CDR2 is FQNEAQ (reference sequence). There are 16 residues in the CDR3. The J segment lost 6 bases and the V segment lost 5 bases, leaving 14 bases of the junction unmatched. The CDR3 sequence is CASSLGTAATSDTQYF. The CDR3, as DNA: TGTGCCAGCAGCCTTGGGACAGCGGCGACATCCGATACGCAGTATTTT.

In this sample, this clonotype turned up a few times. This sequence joins TRBV28 and TRBJ2-4; possible D gene TRBD1, 6 bases. V was trimmed by 3 bases and J by 0 bases, leaving 15 bases between them. The length of the CDR3 is 17 residues. Germline V gene data show CDR1 as MDHEN and CDR2 as SYDVKM. The CDR3 bases are TGTGCCAGCAGTTTTATGGGGGCAGGGATAGCCAAAAACATTCAGTACTTC. Its translation is CASSFMGAGIAKNIQYF.

The chain links TRBV5-1 to TRBJ1-5, with TRBD1 as a possible D gene (5 bases). Trimming removed 4 bases at V and 0 bases at J, with 11 bases between. Germline lookup yields CDR1 SGHRS and CDR2 YFSETQ. This CDR3 has 15 amino acids. For the CDR3, the DNA is TGCGCCAGCAGCCGTACAGGAGTTAGCAATCAGCCCCAGCATTTT. Translating it yields CASSRTGVSNQPQHF.